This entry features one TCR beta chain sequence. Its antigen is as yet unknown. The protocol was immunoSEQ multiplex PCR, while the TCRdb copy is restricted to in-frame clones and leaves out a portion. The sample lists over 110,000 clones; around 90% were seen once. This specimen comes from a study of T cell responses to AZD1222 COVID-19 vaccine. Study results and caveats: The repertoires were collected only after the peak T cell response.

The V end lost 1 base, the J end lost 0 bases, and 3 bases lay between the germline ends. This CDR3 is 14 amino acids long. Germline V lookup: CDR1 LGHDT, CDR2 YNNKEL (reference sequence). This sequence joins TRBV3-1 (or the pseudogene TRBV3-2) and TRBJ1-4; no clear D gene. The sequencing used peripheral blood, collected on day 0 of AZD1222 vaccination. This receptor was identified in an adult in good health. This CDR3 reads CASSQVATNEKLFF. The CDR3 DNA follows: TGTGCCAGCAGCCAAGTTGCAACTAATGAAAAACTGTTTTTT.